Listed below are T cell receptor beta chains from one sample, sequenced in a study of graft-versus-host responses after intestinal transplantation. The repertoire was sequenced with immunoSEQ multiplex PCR; TCRdb's copy has only in-frame clones and lacks some. The profile shows some 120,000 clones, just over 90% of them singletons. Which antigens these TCRs recognize remains unknown. The sequences come from unstimulated CD4+ T cells sorted from spleen or lymph node cells, collected before intestinal transplant. The receptors come from a human donor who received an intestinal transplant. Both conserved end residues are part of each CDR3. D genes are given only for firm matches. Rows may omit the clone size; those that give it use once, few, many or a size class.

>.|.|TRBJ2-4|TRBV29-1
TGCAGCGTTGCAGGGAGGTCGACCAAAAACATTCAGTACTTC
CSVAGRSTKNIQYF
>TRBD1|.|TRBJ1-1|TRBV27
TGTGCCAGCAGTTTAAGGGAGACAGGGCTTTACACTGAAGCTTTCTTT
CASSLRETGLYTEAFF
>.|.|TRBJ2-7|TRBV7-9
TGTGCCAGCAACACAGTCGACAGGCCCTTGAACGAGCAGTACTTC
CASNTVDRPLNEQYF
>TRBD1|.|TRBJ2-7|TRBV6-1
TGTGCCAGCAGTCGACAGGGGTCCTACGAGCAGTACTTC
CASSRQGSYEQYF
>.|.|TRBJ2-5|TRBV6-1
TGTGCCAGCAGTAACCGGCAAGAGACCCAGTACTTC
CASSNRQETQYF
>TRBD2|.|TRBJ2-5|TRBV7-8
TGTGCCAGCAGCCCCTGGACTAGCGGGGAGACCCAGTACTTC
CASSPWTSGETQYF
>.|.|TRBJ2-7|TRBV28
TGTGCCAGCACCACCGGACTGACCTTTCGGCCCTACGAGCAGTACTTC
CASTTGLTFRPYEQYF
>.|.|TRBJ1-2|TRBV5-1
TGCGCCAGCAGCTTGGGGACAGAATCCTTAGGAAGCTACACCTTC
CASSLGTESLGSYTF
>.|.|TRBJ1-1|TRBV19
TGTGCCAGTAGTATGCGGACAGCTTCGAACACTGAAGCTTTCTTT
CASSMRTASNTEAFF
>TRBD2|.|TRBJ2-3|TRBV7-2
TGTGCCAGCAGCTTAGACGGGAGGGTTACTACTAGCACAGATACGCAGTATTTT
CASSLDGRVTTSTDTQYF
>TRBD1|.|TRBJ1-3|TRBV6-6
TGTGCCAGCAGTTCGGACAGGGACCCTGGAAACACCATATATTTT
CASSSDRDPGNTIYF
>TRBD2|.|TRBJ2-5|TRBV4-3
TGCGCCAGCAGCCCTTCAGACGTAACTAGCGGGGGGCCGGGATTCAAAGAGACCCAGTACTTC
CASSPSDVTSGGPGFKETQYF
>.|.|TRBJ2-7|TRBV19
TGTGCCAGTAGTAAGAAGGGGATCTCCTACGAGCAGTACTTC
CASSKKGISYEQYF
>TRBD1|.|TRBJ1-2|TRBV6-1
TGTGCCAGCTCCGGGACAGGCTATGGCTACACCTTC
CASSGTGYGYTF
>.|.|TRBJ1-2|TRBV19
TGTGCCAGTAGTATGTCTCGGCAGGGAAAGTATGGCTACACCTTC
CASSMSRQGKYGYTF
>.|.|TRBJ2-1|TRBV7-8
TGTGCCAGCAGGAAGGACAGCTACAATGAGCAGTTCTTC
CASRKDSYNEQFF
>.|.|TRBJ2-1|TRBV5-8
TGTGCCAGCAGCTTCGACAGAAACAATGAGCAGTTCTTC
CASSFDRNNEQFF
>.|few|TRBJ1-5|TRBV30
TGTGCCTGGAGTGTACGGGGGGATCAGCCCCAGCATTTT
CAWSVRGDQPQHF
>TRBD2|.|TRBJ2-3|TRBV11-3
TGTGCCAGCAGCTTAGGTCTAGCGGGAGGTGGAGATACGCAGTATTTT
CASSLGLAGGGDTQYF
>TRBD1|.|TRBJ1-4|TRBV27
TGTGCCAGCAGTTTCTTAACAGGGGGCCGGGAAAAACTGTTTTTT
CASSFLTGGREKLFF
>.|.|TRBJ2-5|TRBV5-1
TGCGCCAGCAGCTGGAGTTCCCAAGAGACCCAGTACTTC
CASSWSSQETQYF
>TRBD1|once|TRBJ2-7|TRBV7-9
TGTGCCAGCAGCCCCACCGGGACAGTCTACTCCTACGAGCAGTACTTC
CASSPTGTVYSYEQYF
>.|once|TRBJ1-5|TRBV28
TGTGCCAGCAGTTTTGACAGTTTCTCCAATAGCAATCAGCCCCAGCATTTT
CASSFDSFSNSNQPQHF
>TRBD2|.|TRBJ2-3|TRBV7-8
TGTGCCAGCGGTAGCGGGGGGGAACTAAGCACAGATACGCAGTATTTT
CASGSGGELSTDTQYF
>.|.|TRBJ2-7|TRBV5-5
TGTGCCAGCAGCATAGTCTACGAGCAGTACTTC
CASSIVYEQYF
>TRBD1|.|TRBJ1-2|TRBV2
TGTGCCAGCAGTCGGGACAGCTTCTATGGCTACACCTTC
CASSRDSFYGYTF
>.|.|TRBJ1-4|TRBV2
TGTGCCAGCAGTGACCAGGGTTTGACTAATGAAAAACTGTTTTTT
CASSDQGLTNEKLFF
>TRBD2|once|TRBJ2-7|TRBV5-4
TGTGCCAGCAGCCTCTGGACTAGATCCGAGCAGTACTTC
CASSLWTRSEQYF
>TRBD1|.|TRBJ1-4|TRBV4-2
TGTGCCAGCAGCTCCCGGACAGGGGTTGAAAAACTGTTTTTT
CASSSRTGVEKLFF
>.|.|TRBJ1-2|TRBV2
TGTGCCAGCAGGCAGGACAAGCTCTATGGCTACACCTTC
CASRQDKLYGYTF
>TRBD1|.|TRBJ1-4|TRBV15
TGTGCCACCAGGCCCCCGGGACAGGATAATGAAAAACTGTTTTTT
CATRPPGQDNEKLFF
>TRBD1|.|TRBJ2-7|TRBV19
TGTGCCAGTAGCGTTCTGCTCAACAGGGGGCTATACGAGCAGTACTTC
CASSVLLNRGLYEQYF
>TRBD2|once|TRBJ2-5|TRBV7-2
TGTGCCAGCAGCTTGGCGGGGGGGAGGGAGACCCAGTACTTC
CASSLAGGRETQYF
>TRBD1|.|TRBJ2-1|TRBV27
TGTGCCAGCAGTTCCTACGGGACAGGGGGCTATAATGAGCAGTTCTTC
CASSSYGTGGYNEQFF
>.|.|TRBJ1-5|TRBV30
TGTGCCTTTTCCCGACAGTATAGCAATCAGCCCCAGCATTTT
CAFSRQYSNQPQHF
>.|.|TRBJ2-5|TRBV7-6
TGTGCCAGCAGCGGGGAGGCCCATCCCCAAGAGACCCAGTACTTC
CASSGEAHPQETQYF
>.|.|TRBJ1-1|TRBV5-6
TGTGCCAGCAGCTTGCCGGGAGGTGCCACTGAAGCTTTCTTT
CASSLPGGATEAFF
>TRBD1|.|TRBJ1-1|TRBV6-9
TGTGCCAGCAGCAACAGGGGCCCAGGGACTGAAGCTTTCTTT
CASSNRGPGTEAFF
>.|.|TRBJ1-1|TRBV9
TGTGCCAGCAGCGTAGGGATTGGACACGAAGAAGCTTTCTTT
CASSVGIGHEEAFF
>.|.|TRBJ1-1|TRBV13
TGTGCCAGCAGCTTCCCTTTTTTGGGGGGATTATATACTGAAGCTTTCTTT
CASSFPFLGGLYTEAFF
>TRBD1|.|TRBJ1-5|TRBV5-3
TGTGCCAGAAGCCGACAGGGGGCCGATCAGCCCCAGCATTTT
CARSRQGADQPQHF
>.|.|TRBJ1-2|TRBV10-1
TGCGCCAGCAGTGCCATTCGGGACTATGGCTACACCTTC
CASSAIRDYGYTF
>TRBD2|.|TRBJ2-1|TRBV18
TGTGCCAGCTCACTTCCGGGACTAGCGGCCCGTAATGAGCAGTTCTTC
CASSLPGLAARNEQFF
>.|once|TRBJ1-6|TRBV2
TGTGCCAGCACCGCGAGAGGGGGCTATAATTCACCCCTCCACTTT
CASTARGGYNSPLHF
>TRBD1|.|TRBJ2-1|TRBV2
TGTGCCAGCAATTGGGACAGGGCGGCGGACAATGAGCAGTTCTTC
CASNWDRAADNEQFF
>TRBD2|.|TRBJ2-3|TRBV5-1
TGCGCCAGCAGCACTGGGACTAGCGGGAGCACAGATACGCAGTATTTT
CASSTGTSGSTDTQYF
>.|.|TRBJ2-2|TRBV15
TGTGCCACCAGCAGAGACGGTTCGGGAACCGGGGAGCTGTTTTTT
CATSRDGSGTGELFF
>TRBD2|.|TRBJ2-1|TRBV5-1
TGCGCCAGCAGCGGGGGGACTAGTTACAATGAGCAGTTCTTC
CASSGGTSYNEQFF
>TRBD1|.|TRBJ2-7|TRBV2
TGTGCCAGCAGTGAAGATCCCGCACAGGGGAGAGACTACGAGCAGTACTTC
CASSEDPAQGRDYEQYF
>.|.|TRBJ1-2|TRBV28
TGTGCCAGCAGTTTAAGGGGTGGCTACACCTTC
CASSLRGGYTF
>TRBD1|once|TRBJ1-1|TRBV27
TGTGCCAGCAGTCCGTGGACAGGGGGCCCGAACACTGAAGCTTTCTTT
CASSPWTGGPNTEAFF
>TRBD2|once|TRBJ2-5|TRBV5-4
TGTGCCAGCAGCTTGGCGCCGGCCCTGGGACTAGCGGGAGTACAGACCCAGTACTTC
CASSLAPALGLAGVQTQYF
>TRBD2|.|TRBJ2-7|TRBV2
TGTGCCAGCGGGACTACCTCCTACGAGCAGTACTTC
CASGTTSYEQYF